This entry is about one T cell receptor (beta chain). The CDR3 is 15 residues long. The junction had 10 bases not matched to a gene; V was cut back by 4 bases and J by 6 bases. CDR1 is KGHSH and CDR2 is LQKENI in the germline V gene. The sample is drawn from a study of T cell changes during pregnancy in multiple sclerosis. Some clones are missing from TCRdb's copy, which holds only in-frame ones; the method was immunoSEQ multiplex PCR. The table includes 45,000 to 55,000 clones, about nine tenths detected once. This TCR was sampled from a female donor in good health, enrolled as a control in a pregnancy study. The sample here was CD4+ T cells from peripheral blood mononuclear cells, taken after pregnancy. The chain couples TRBV18 to TRBJ1-1; 8 bases map to TRBD1. The CDR3, as DNA: TGTGCCAGCTCACGAAACGGACAGGGAAACGCTGAAGCTTTCTTT. This sequence encodes CASSRNGQGNAEAFF.